What follows are 27 T cell receptor beta chains derived from one specimen sequenced in a study of blood T cell repertoires in COVID-19. Profiling relied on immunoSEQ multiplex PCR, and the TCRdb table lists in-frame clones only, not all of them. This table has 130,000 or so clones, around 89% appearing once. The source material was peripheral blood. The receptors were gathered from a man aged 60 to 75 with COVID-19, enrolled during active disease.

J is TRBJ2-3 and V is TRBV9; 7 bases line up with TRBD2. Looked up from germline, CDR1 is SGDLS and CDR2 is YYNGEE. The CDR3 runs 16 residues. Trimming at V came to 1 base and at J to 2 bases, leaving 7 bases not matched to a gene. The CDR3 reads CASSVREGLLTDTQYF. The CDR3 coding sequence is TGTGCCAGCAGCGTAAGGGAGGGACTACTCACAGATACGCAGTATTTT.

V gene TRBV19 combines with J gene TRBJ2-2; perhaps TRBD2 as D (6 bases). V was clipped by 5 bases and J by 5 bases, with 15 bases between them. Per germline, CDR1 LNHDA and CDR2 SQIVND (reference sequence). The CDR3 has 15 amino acids. Written as DNA, the CDR3 is TGTGCCAGTAGTCCCGTTTCCCGGGGGACCGGGGAGCTGTTTTTT. It translates to CASSPVSRGTGELFF.

This chain uses TRBV27 with TRBJ2-7, with 8 bases that match TRBD1. The trim removed 6 bases at V and 3 bases at J, leaving 7 bases unmatched. The CDR3 is 14 residues long. CDR1 is MNHEY and CDR2 is SMNVEV in the germline V gene (reference sequence). CDR3 DNA sequence: TGTGCCAGCAGCAGGGGGCGCGGATTCTACGAGCAGTACTTC. Translated: CASSRGRGFYEQYF.

J is TRBJ1-5 and V is TRBV6-2 or TRBV6-3; 8 bases are shared with TRBD1. This CDR3 is 18 amino acids long. Germline CDR1 is MNHEY and CDR2 is SVGEGT. V lost 0 bases, J lost 0 bases, and 7 bases stayed unmatched. CDR3 nucleotide sequence: TGTGCCAGCAGTTACTCGGGACAGGAAATATATAGCAATCAGCCCCAGCATTTT. It encodes CASSYSGQEIYSNQPQHF.

V gene TRBV5-1 combines with J gene TRBJ2-1; no clear D. The CDR3 has 12 residues. Looked up from germline, CDR1 is SGHRS and CDR2 is YFSETQ. The V and J ends lost 4 bases and 9 bases respectively, with 11 bases between them. The CDR3 sequence: CASSEPPSEQFF. CDR3 coding DNA: TGCGCCAGCAGCGAGCCGCCATCTGAGCAGTTCTTC.

The chain uses TRBV11-2 and TRBJ1-4; D possibly corresponds to TRBD1 (6 bases). Germline values: CDR1 SGHAT, CDR2 FQNNGV. The CDR3 spans 15 residues. Trimming pared 5 bases from V and 7 bases from J, leaving 17 bases between. In DNA, the CDR3 is TGTGCCAGCAGCCAAAGGGACATTCCGGTTGAAAAACTGTTTTTT. It specifies CASSQRDIPVEKLFF.

The chain has TRBV2 and TRBJ1-1; 8 positions agree with TRBD1. The CDR3 extends over 16 amino acids. J was trimmed by 0 bases and V by 7 bases; bases with no gene match: 10. Germline V CDR1 and CDR2: SNHLY, FYNNEI. This CDR3 is CASIIDRGLLNTEAFF. For the CDR3, the DNA is TGTGCCAGCATTATCGACAGGGGACTATTGAACACTGAAGCTTTCTTT.

The sample holds a few counts of this clone. V and J are TRBV6-6 and TRBJ2-7, with D tentatively TRBD2 (6 bases). The CDR3 spans 14 residues. The V end lost 6 bases, the J end lost 5 bases, and 17 bases lay between the germline ends. The V gene's germline CDR1 is MNHNY and CDR2 SVGAGI (reference sequence). The CDR3 DNA sequence: TGTGCCAGCAGGGAGGGACCCAGCGGTGACGAGCAGTACTTC. Protein: CASREGPSGDEQYF.

V gene TRBV12-5 combines with J gene TRBJ1-5, with D hard to call. V was clipped by 3 bases and J by 6 bases, with 6 bases between them. The CDR3 runs 12 residues. Germline CDR1 LGHNT, CDR2 FRNRAP. In DNA, the CDR3 is TGTGCTAGTGGTTTAGAGGGTCAGCCCCAGCATTTT. Protein product: CASGLEGQPQHF.

The chain couples TRBV4-3 to TRBJ1-5, with 7 bases fitting TRBD1. V was pared by 0 bases and J by 3 bases, with 5 bases of the junction left unmatched. Per germline, CDR1 LGHNA and CDR2 YSLEER. The CDR3 loop spans 16 amino acids. CDR3 in amino acids: CASSQEGGLINQPQHF. DNA for the CDR3: TGCGCCAGCAGCCAAGAAGGGGGCTTGATCAATCAGCCCCAGCATTTT.

This chain links TRBV7-2 with TRBJ1-2; 10 bases agree with TRBD1. From germline, CDR1 is SGHTA and CDR2 FQGNSA. This CDR3 is 17 amino acids long. J gave up 2 bases and V 3 bases, and 9 bases lay outside the gene matches. The CDR3 sequence is CASSFLGAGQGNYGYTF. In DNA, the CDR3 is TGTGCCAGCAGCTTTTTGGGAGCGGGACAGGGGAACTATGGCTACACCTTC.

This rearrangement joins TRBV10-3 to TRBJ1-6, with D uncertain. This CDR3 region has 12 residues. Germline CDR1 and CDR2: ENHRY and SYGVKD. V lost 8 bases and J lost 8, with 10 bases in between. The CDR3 DNA follows: TGTGCCATCCAGGCTGTAGATTCACCCCTCCACTTT. It translates to CAIQAVDSPLHF.

The chain recombines TRBV29-1 with TRBJ1-2, with D tentatively TRBD1 (5 bases). The CDR3 is 11 amino acids. Per germline, CDR1 SQVTM and CDR2 ANQGSEA. Between the trimmed V and J ends, which lost 4 bases and 8 bases, there was a span of 11 bases. The CDR3 reads CSVGGLVGYTF. The CDR3 region has the DNA TGCAGCGTTGGGGGCCTTGTGGGCTACACCTTC.

This clone appeared a single time. This chain joins TRBV6-6 and TRBJ2-4; 8 bases fit TRBD1. Germline lookup yields CDR1 MNHNY and CDR2 SVGAGI (reference sequence). V was clipped by 7 bases and J by 11 bases; unmatched bases: 7. This CDR3 is 12 amino acids long. The CDR3 region has the DNA TGTGCCAGCACTCCGGACAGGGCCGTTCAGTACTTC. Protein: CASTPDRAVQYF.

CDR3 residues: CASRRTSRNTGELFF. In DNA, the CDR3 is TGCGCCAGCAGGCGGACTAGTAGAAACACCGGGGAGCTGTTTTTT. The V call is TRBV5-1, the J call TRBJ2-2; 7 bases are a match to TRBD2. Germline CDR1 is SGHRS and CDR2 is YFSETQ. The V segment lost 5 bases and the J segment 2 bases; nucleotides outside the gene matches: 6. The CDR3 spans 15 residues. Using reference TRBV5-1 and TRBJ2-2 for the parts outside the CDR3, the full variable domain is KAGVTQTPRYLIKTRGQQVTLSCSPISGHRSVSWYQQTPGQGLQFLFEYFSETQRNKGNFPGRFSGRQFSNSRSEMNVSTLELGDSALYLCASRRTSRNTGELFFGEGSRLTVL.

This chain joins TRBV28 and TRBJ2-2, with 7 bases matching TRBD1. The ends lost 5 bases at V and 5 bases at J; junction bases unmatched: 5. Germline loops: CDR1 MDHEN, CDR2 SYDVKM. This CDR3 has 14 residues. The CDR3 sequence: CASSTGVGTGELFF. CDR3 nucleotides: TGTGCCAGCAGTACAGGGGTAGGAACCGGGGAGCTGTTTTTT.

This rearrangement joins TRBV6-2 or TRBV6-3 to TRBJ2-2; a possible D gene is TRBD1 (5 bases). Per the germline V gene, CDR1 is MNHEY and CDR2 is SVGEGT. Trimming stripped 1 base from V and 6 bases from J, with 12 bases between. This CDR3 has 15 amino acids. CDR3 in amino acids: CASSYLGPGSGELFF. CDR3 sequence (DNA): TGTGCCAGCAGTTACTTGGGGCCGGGTTCCGGGGAGCTGTTTTTT.

The chain is built from TRBV30 and TRBJ2-7; D perhaps matches TRBD2 (6 bases). CDR1 and CDR2 from the germline V gene are GTSNPN and SVGIG (reference sequence). The CDR3 consists of 15 residues. Trimming pared 0 bases from V and 3 bases from J, leaving 15 bases between. Here the CDR3 DNA reads TGTGCCTGGAGTGTGGGGGGACCGAGCTACTACGAGCAGTACTTC. This gives the protein CAWSVGGPSYYEQYF.

The chain has TRBV19 and TRBJ1-2, with D unresolved. The germline V gene encodes CDR1 LNHDA and CDR2 SQIVND (reference sequence). The CDR3 contains 12 residues. Trimming pared 9 bases from V and 2 bases from J, leaving 10 bases between. CDR3 protein: CASSDTNYGYTF. Written as DNA, the CDR3 is TGTGCCAGCTCAGACACAAACTATGGCTACACCTTC.

The J gene is TRBJ1-6, the V gene TRBV7-2, with 11 bases lining up with TRBD1. CDR1 is SGHTA, CDR2 FQGNSA, per germline. CDR3 length: 16 residues. The junction had 4 bases not matched to a gene; V was cut back by 3 bases and J by 6 bases. The CDR3 sequence: CASSLGGTGGNSPLHF. As DNA, the CDR3 is TGTGCCAGCAGCTTGGGTGGGACAGGGGGTAATTCACCCCTCCACTTT.

V gene TRBV28 combines with J gene TRBJ1-6, with TRBD1 matching 9 bases. This CDR3 spans 15 amino acids. CDR1 and CDR2 from the germline V gene are MDHEN and SYDVKM. The trim removed 5 bases at V and 8 bases at J, leaving 7 bases unmatched. The CDR3 DNA reads as TGTGCCAGCAGTCCCGGGACAGGGAGGGATTCACCCCTCCACTTT. This translates into CASSPGTGRDSPLHF.

V is TRBV24-1 and J is TRBJ2-1, with a tentative D call TRBD1 (6 bases). The CDR3 extends over 13 amino acids. V gave up 9 bases and J gave up 4 bases, with 12 bases separating them. The germline gives CDR1 KGHDR, CDR2 SFDVKD. As DNA, the CDR3 is TGTGCCACCGGACAGACCGGTTACAATGAGCAGTTCTTC. It is translated as CATGQTGYNEQFF.

The CDR3 region has the DNA TGTGCCAGCAGTTACTTCTCACAGGGGGGAAGGCAGCCCCAGCATTTT. This encodes CASSYFSQGGRQPQHF. The rearrangement joins TRBV6-5 to TRBJ1-5; 8 bases are a match to TRBD1. Germline-derived CDR1 and CDR2 are MNHEY and SVGAGI. J was trimmed by 7 bases and V by 1 base; bases with no gene match: 9. The CDR3 runs 16 residues.

This chain joins TRBV7-6 and TRBJ2-2; TRBD1 is a possible D gene (6 bases). Trimming took 1 base from V and 1 from J, leaving 22 bases between them. The CDR3 totals 20 residues. Per germline, CDR1 SGHVS and CDR2 FNYEAQ. The CDR3 loop reads CASSLGPPQGLERNTGELFF. The CDR3 DNA follows: TGTGCCAGCAGCTTAGGCCCTCCCCAGGGGTTGGAAAGGAACACCGGGGAGCTGTTTTTT.

The chain employs TRBV5-6 and TRBJ2-1; perhaps TRBD2 as D (6 bases). The CDR3 runs to 15 residues. Germline CDR1 is SGHDT and CDR2 is YYEEEE. The V gene lost 4 bases and the J gene lost 0 bases, with 11 bases spanning the gap. The chain's CDR3 is CASSGGLRSYNEQFF. The CDR3 region has the DNA TGTGCCAGCAGCGGGGGACTCCGCTCCTACAATGAGCAGTTCTTC. The full variable domain, completed using reference TRBV5-6 and TRBJ2-1, is DAGVTQSPTHLIKTRGQQVTLRCSPKSGHDTVSWYQQALGQGPQFIFQYYEEEERQRGNFPDRFSGHQFPNYSSELNVNALLLGDSALYLCASSGGLRSYNEQFFGPGTRLTVL.

The chain is built from TRBV6-5 and TRBJ1-2, with D perhaps matching TRBD1 (5 bases). Germline CDR1 MNHEY, CDR2 SVGAGI. V lost 6 bases to trimming and J lost 8 bases, with 16 bases between them. CDR3 length: 13 amino acids. The CDR3 reads CASRQASVGGYTF. In nucleotides, the CDR3 is TGTGCCAGCAGACAGGCGAGCGTTGGGGGCTACACCTTC.

This clone was seen a few times. The V and J genes are TRBV28 and TRBJ2-5; D uncertain. Germline V gene lookup returns CDR1 MDHEN and CDR2 SYDVKM. Trimming cost V 4 bases and J 1 base, with 7 bases left between them. This CDR3 has 13 amino acids. CDR3 sequence (DNA): TGTGCCAGCAGTTACGACACCCAAGAGACCCAGTACTTC. It is translated as CASSYDTQETQYF.